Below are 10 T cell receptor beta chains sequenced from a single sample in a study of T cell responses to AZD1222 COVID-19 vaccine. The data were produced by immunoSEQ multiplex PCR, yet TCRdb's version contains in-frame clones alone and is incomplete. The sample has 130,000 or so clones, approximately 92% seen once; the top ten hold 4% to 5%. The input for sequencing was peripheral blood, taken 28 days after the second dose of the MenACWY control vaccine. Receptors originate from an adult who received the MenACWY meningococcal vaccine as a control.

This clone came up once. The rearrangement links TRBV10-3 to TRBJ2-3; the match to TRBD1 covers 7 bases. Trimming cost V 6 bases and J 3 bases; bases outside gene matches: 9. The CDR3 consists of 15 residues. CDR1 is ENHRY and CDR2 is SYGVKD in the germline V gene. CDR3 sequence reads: CAIRQGLLLTDTQYF. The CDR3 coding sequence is TGTGCCATCAGACAGGGGCTCCTATTGACAGATACGCAGTATTTT.

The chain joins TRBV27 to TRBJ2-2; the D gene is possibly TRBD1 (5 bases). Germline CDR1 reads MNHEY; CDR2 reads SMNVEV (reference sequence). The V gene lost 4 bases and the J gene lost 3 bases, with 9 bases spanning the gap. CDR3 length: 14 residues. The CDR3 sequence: CASSWGPDTGELFF. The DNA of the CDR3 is TGTGCCAGCAGTTGGGGCCCGGACACCGGGGAGCTGTTTTTT.

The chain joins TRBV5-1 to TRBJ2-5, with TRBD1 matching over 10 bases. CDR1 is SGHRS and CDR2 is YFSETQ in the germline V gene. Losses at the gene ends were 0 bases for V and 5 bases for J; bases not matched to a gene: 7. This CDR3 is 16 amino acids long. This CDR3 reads CASSLGSGTGVETQYF. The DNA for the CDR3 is TGCGCCAGCAGCTTGGGTTCCGGGACAGGGGTCGAGACCCAGTACTTC.

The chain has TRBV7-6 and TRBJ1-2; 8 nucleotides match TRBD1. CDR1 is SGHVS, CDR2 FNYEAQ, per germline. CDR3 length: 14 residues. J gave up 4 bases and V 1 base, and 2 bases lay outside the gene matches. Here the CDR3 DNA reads TGTGCCAGCAGCTTAGGACAGGGGTCCTATGGCTACACCTTC. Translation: CASSLGQGSYGYTF.

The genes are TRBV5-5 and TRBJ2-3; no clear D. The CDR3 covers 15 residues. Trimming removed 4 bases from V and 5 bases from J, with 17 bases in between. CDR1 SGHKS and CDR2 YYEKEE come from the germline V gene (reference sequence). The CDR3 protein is CASSPPSGGEDTQYF. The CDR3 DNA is TGTGCCAGCAGCCCACCCTCGGGCGGAGAAGATACGCAGTATTTT.

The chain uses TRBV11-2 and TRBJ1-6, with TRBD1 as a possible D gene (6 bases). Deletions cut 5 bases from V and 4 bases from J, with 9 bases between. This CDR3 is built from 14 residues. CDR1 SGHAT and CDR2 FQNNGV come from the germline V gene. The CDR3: CASSLGQYNSPLHF. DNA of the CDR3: TGTGCCAGCAGCCTGGGACAATATAATTCACCCCTCCACTTT.

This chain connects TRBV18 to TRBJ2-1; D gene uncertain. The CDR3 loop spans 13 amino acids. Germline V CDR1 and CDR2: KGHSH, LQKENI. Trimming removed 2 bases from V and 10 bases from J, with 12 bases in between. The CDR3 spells CASSPGLYGEQFF. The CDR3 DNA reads TGTGCCAGCTCACCAGGCCTATATGGGGAGCAGTTCTTC.

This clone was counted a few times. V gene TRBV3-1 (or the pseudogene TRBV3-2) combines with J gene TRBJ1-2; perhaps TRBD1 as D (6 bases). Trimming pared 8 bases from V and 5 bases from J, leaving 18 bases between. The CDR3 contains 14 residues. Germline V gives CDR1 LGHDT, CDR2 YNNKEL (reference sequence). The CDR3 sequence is CASSEGGVGYGYTF. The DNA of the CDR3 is TGTGCCAGCTCTGAGGGGGGCGTTGGGTATGGCTACACCTTC.

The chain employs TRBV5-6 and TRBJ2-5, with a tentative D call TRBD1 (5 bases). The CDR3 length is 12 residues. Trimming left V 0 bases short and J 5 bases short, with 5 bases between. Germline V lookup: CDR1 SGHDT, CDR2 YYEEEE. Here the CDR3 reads CASSLAGETQYF. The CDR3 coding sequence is TGTGCCAGCAGCTTGGCAGGGGAGACCCAGTACTTC.

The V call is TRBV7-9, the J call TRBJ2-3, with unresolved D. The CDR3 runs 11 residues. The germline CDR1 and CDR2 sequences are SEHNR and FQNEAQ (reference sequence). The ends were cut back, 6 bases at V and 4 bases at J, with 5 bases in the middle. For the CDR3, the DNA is TGTGCCAGCAGACAAGCAGATACGCAGTATTTT. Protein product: CASRQADTQYF.